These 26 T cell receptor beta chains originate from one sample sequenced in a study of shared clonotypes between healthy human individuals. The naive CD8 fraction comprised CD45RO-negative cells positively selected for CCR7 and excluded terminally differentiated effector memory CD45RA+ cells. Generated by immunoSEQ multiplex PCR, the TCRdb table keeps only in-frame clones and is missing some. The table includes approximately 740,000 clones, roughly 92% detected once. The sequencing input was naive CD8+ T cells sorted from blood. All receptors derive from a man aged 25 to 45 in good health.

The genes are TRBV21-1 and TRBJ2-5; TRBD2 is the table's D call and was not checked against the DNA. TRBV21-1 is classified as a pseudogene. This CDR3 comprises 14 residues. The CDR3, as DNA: TGTGCCAGCAGCAAATCCGCGGAGGTTGAGACCCAGTACTTC. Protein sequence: CASSKSAEVETQYF.

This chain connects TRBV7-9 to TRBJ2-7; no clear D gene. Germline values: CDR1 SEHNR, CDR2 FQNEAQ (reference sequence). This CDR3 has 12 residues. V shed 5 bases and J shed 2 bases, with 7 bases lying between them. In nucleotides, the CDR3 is TGTGCCAGCAGCGTTACCCCCTACGAGCAGTACTTC. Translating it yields CASSVTPYEQYF.

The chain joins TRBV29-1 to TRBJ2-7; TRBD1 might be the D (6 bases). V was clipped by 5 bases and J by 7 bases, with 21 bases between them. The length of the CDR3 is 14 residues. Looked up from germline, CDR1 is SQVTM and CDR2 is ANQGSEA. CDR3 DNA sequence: TGCAGCGTTCGGTGGGGACACTCTAGAGGGGAGCAGTACTTC. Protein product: CSVRWGHSRGEQYF.

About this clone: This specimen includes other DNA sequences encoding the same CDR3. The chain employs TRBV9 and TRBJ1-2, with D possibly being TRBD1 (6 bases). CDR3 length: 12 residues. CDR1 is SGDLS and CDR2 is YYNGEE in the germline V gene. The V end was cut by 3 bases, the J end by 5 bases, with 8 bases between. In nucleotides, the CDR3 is TGTGCCAGCAGCGCAGGGGTTTATGGCTACACCTTC. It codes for CASSAGVYGYTF.

This CDR3 reads CASTDGRYEQYF. The CDR3 coding sequence is TGTGCCAGTACTGACGGCCGCTACGAGCAGTACTTC. The chain employs TRBV6-6 and TRBJ2-7; D is unresolved. The germline CDR1 and CDR2 sequences are MNHNY and SVGAGI (reference sequence). CDR3 length equals 12 residues. V dropped 9 bases and J dropped 3 bases, with 12 bases sitting between them.

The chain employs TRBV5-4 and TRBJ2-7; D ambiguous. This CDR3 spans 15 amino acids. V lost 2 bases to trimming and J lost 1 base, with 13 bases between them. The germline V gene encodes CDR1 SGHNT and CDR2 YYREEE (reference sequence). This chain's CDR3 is CASSFRRLYSYEQYF. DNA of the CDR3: TGTGCCAGCAGCTTCCGACGGTTATATTCCTACGAGCAGTACTTC.

The DNA of the CDR3 is TGTGCCAGCAATCTCCCGCCCCCCCTACAATATGAGCAGTTCTTC. This encodes CASNLPPPLQYEQFF. The chain joins TRBV6-5 to TRBJ2-1; no clear D gene. V lost 7 bases, J lost 8 bases, and 21 bases lay in between. The CDR3 covers 15 residues. The V gene's germline CDR1 is MNHEY and CDR2 SVGAGI.

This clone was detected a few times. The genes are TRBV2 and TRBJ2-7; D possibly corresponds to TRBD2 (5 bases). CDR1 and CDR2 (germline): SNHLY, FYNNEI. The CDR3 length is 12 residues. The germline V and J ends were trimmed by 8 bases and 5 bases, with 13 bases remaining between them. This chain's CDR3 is CASLEAVNEQYF. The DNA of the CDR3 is TGTGCCAGCCTTGAAGCGGTAAACGAGCAGTACTTC.

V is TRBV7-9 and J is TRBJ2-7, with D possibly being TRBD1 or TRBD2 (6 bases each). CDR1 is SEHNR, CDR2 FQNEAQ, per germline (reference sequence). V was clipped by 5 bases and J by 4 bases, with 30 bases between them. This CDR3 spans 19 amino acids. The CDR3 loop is CASSTNDPTGAADPYEQYF. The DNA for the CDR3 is TGTGCCAGCAGCACTAACGACCCCACGGGGGCAGCCGATCCGTACGAGCAGTACTTC.

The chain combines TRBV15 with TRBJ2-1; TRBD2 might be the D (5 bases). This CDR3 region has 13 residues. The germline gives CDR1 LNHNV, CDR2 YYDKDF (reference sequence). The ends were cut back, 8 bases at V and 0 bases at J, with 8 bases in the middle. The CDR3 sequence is CATAGSSYNEQFF. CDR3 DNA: TGTGCCACCGCTGGGAGCTCCTACAATGAGCAGTTCTTC.

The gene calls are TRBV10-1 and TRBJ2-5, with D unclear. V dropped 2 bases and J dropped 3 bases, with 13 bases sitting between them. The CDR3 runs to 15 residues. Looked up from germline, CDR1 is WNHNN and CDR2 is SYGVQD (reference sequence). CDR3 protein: CASSEAGRSKETQYF. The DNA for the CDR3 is TGCGCCAGCAGTGAGGCTGGCAGGAGTAAAGAGACCCAGTACTTC.

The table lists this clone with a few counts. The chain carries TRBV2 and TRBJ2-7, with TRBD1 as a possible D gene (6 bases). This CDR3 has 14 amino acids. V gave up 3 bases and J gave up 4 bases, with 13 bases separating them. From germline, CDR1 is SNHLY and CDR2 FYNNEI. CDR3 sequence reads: CASSDLQGLYEQYF. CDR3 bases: TGTGCCAGCAGTGATCTCCAGGGGCTTTACGAGCAGTACTTC.

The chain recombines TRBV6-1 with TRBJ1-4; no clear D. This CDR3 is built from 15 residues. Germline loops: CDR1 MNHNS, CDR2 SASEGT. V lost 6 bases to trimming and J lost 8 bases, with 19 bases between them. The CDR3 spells CASRVWVEMIEKLFF. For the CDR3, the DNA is TGTGCCAGCAGGGTTTGGGTCGAAATGATCGAAAAACTGTTTTTT.

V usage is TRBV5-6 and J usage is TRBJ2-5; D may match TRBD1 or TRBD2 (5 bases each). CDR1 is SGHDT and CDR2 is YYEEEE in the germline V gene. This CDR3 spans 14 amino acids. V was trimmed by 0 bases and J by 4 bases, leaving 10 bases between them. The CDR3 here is CASSLAAGRETQYF. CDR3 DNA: TGTGCCAGCAGCTTGGCTGCAGGGAGAGAGACCCAGTACTTC.

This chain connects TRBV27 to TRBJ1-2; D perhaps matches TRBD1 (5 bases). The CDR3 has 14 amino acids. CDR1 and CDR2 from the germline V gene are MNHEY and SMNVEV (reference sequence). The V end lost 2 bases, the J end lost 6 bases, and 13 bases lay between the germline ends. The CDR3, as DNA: TGTGCCAGCAGTTTAAGGATCCGGGGCGATGGCTACACCTTC. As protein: CASSLRIRGDGYTF.

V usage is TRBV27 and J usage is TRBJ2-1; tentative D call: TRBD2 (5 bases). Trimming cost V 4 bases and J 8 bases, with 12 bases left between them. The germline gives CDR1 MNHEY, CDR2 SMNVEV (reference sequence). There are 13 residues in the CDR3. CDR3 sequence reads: CASSSGLYDEQFF. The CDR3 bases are TGTGCCAGCAGTTCCGGACTTTACGATGAGCAGTTCTTC.

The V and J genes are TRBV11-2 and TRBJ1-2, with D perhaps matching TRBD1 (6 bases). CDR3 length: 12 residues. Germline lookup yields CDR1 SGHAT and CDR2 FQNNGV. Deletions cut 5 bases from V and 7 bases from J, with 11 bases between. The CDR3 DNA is TGTGCCAGCAGCCAGAGGGGGGCTGGCTACACCTTC. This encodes CASSQRGAGYTF. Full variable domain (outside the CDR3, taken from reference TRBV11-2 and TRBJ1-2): EAGVAQSPRYKIIEKRQSVAFWCNPISGHATLYWYQQILGQGPKLLIQFQNNGVVDDSQLPKDRFSAERLKGVDSTLKIQPAKLEDSAVYLCASSQRGAGYTFGSGTRLTVV.

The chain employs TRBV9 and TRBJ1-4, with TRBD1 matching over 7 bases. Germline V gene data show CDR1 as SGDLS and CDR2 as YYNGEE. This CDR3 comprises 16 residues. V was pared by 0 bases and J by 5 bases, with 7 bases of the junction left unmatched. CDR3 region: CASSVGLGGENEKLFF. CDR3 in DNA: TGTGCCAGCAGCGTAGGGCTAGGGGGCGAAAATGAAAAACTGTTTTTT.

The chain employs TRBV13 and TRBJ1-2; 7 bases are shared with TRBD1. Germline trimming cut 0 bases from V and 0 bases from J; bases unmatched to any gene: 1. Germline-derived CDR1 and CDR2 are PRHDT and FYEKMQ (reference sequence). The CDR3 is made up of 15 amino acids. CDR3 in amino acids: CASSLGDRPNYGYTF. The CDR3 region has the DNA TGTGCCAGCAGCTTAGGGGACAGGCCTAACTATGGCTACACCTTC.

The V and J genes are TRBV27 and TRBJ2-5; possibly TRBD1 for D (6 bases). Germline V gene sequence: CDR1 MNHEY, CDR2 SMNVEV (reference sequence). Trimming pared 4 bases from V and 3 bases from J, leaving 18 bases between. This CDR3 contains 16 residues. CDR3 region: CASSSLRGGLEETQYF. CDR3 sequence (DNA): TGTGCCAGCAGTTCACTCAGGGGTGGGTTGGAAGAGACCCAGTACTTC.

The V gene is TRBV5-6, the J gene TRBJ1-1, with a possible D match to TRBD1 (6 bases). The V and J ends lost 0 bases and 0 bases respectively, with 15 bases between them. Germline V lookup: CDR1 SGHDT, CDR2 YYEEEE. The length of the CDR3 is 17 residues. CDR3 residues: CASSLVPGESMNTEAFF. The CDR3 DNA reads TGTGCCAGCAGCTTGGTTCCAGGGGAGTCCATGAACACTGAAGCTTTCTTT.

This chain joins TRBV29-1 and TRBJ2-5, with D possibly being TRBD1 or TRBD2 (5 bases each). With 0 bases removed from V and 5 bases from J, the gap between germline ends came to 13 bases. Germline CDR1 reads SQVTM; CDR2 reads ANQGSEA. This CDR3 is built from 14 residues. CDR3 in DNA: TGCAGCGTTGAAGATTATTCCAGGGAGGAGACCCAGTACTTC. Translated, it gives CSVEDYSREETQYF.

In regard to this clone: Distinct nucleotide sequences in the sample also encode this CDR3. CDR3 sequence reads: CASSLLGVTDTQYF. In DNA, the CDR3 is TGCGCCAGCAGCTTGTTGGGCGTCACAGATACGCAGTATTTT. V is TRBV5-1 and J is TRBJ2-3; D is unclear. CDR3 size: 14 residues. The germline V and J ends were trimmed by 1 base and 2 bases, with 8 bases remaining between them. Germline V gives CDR1 SGHRS, CDR2 YFSETQ.

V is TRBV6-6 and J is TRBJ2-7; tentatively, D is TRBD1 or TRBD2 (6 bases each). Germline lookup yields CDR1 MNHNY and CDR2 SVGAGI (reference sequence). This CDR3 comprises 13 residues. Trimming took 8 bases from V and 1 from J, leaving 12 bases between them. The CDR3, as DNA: TGTGCCAGCGAGGGGGAGGAATCCTACGAGCAGTACTTC. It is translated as CASEGEESYEQYF.

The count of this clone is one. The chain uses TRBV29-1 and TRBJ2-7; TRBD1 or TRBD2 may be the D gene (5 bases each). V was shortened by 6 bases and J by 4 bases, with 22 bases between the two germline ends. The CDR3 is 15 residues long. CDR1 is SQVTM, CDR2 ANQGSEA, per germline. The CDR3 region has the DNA TGCAGCGTGGGGACCCGGGCGGAGCCGCAGTACGAGCAGTACTTC. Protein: CSVGTRAEPQYEQYF.

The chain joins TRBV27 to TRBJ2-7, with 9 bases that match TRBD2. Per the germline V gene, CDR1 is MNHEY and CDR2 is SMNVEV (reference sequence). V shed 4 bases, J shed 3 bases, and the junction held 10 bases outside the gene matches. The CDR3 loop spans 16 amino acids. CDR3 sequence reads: CASSSTGTSSYYEQYF. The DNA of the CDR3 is TGTGCCAGCAGTTCTACCGGGACTAGCAGCTACTACGAGCAGTACTTC.